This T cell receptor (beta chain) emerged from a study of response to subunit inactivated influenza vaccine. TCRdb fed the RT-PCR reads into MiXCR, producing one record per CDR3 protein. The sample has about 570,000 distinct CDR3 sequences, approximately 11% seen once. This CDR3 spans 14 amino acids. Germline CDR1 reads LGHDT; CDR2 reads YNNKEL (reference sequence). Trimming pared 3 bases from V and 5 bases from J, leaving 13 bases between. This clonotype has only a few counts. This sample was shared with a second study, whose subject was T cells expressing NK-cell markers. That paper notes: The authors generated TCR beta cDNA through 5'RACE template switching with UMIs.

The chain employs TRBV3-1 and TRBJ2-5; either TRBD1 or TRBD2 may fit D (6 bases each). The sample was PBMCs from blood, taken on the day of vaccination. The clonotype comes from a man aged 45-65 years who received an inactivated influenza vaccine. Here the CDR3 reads CASSHWGAGETQYF. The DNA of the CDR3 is TGTGCCAGCAGCCATTGGGGGGCAGGGGAGACCCAGTACTTC.